These 2 T cell receptor beta chains came from one sample sequenced in a study of a mutant IDH1 vaccine in newly diagnosed glioma. Sequencing was performed with immunoSEQ multiplex PCR; in TCRdb, only in-frame clones are kept and a portion is missing. This sample has about 98,000 clones, with roughly 90% found just once. Sample time point: baseline, week 1 (first vaccination visit). The treatment was: pre-vaccination baseline after standard-of-care therapy. This specimen was PBMCs, taken from a glioma patient treated with radiotherapy, temozolomide or both. All receptors derive from a woman in her forties or fifties with glioma.

The chain employs TRBV5-5 and TRBJ1-1; D is possibly TRBD1 (5 bases). Germline loops: CDR1 SGHKS, CDR2 YYEKEE (reference sequence). The CDR3 totals 16 residues. V lost 0 bases, J lost 6 bases, and 18 bases lay in between. CDR3: CASSLGVAGGASEAFF. The CDR3, as DNA: TGTGCCAGCAGCTTGGGGGTGGCAGGCGGGGCATCTGAAGCTTTCTTT.

This chain joins TRBV6-5 and TRBJ2-2; D not certain. Deletions cut 9 bases from V and 6 bases from J, with 20 bases between. The CDR3 consists of 15 residues. The germline CDR1 and CDR2 sequences are MNHEY and SVGAGI. CDR3 nucleotides: TGTGCCAGTACGTCCGGGCCAACCCTGGCCGGGGAGCTGTTTTTT. It translates to CASTSGPTLAGELFF.